This section outlines one T cell receptor beta chain sequence together with its context. Its antigen remains unknown. These data come from a study of Ad26.COV2.S vaccination and SARS-CoV-2 variants. Study details: Intramuscular Ad26.COV2.S doses were given once or twice, 56 days apart.

Broader study findings: Comparable non-spike TCR breadth was observed in vaccine and placebo recipients. Spike-specific responses of CD8+ and CD4+ T cells were reported to display substantial breadth after vaccination. It was vaccine recipients, not placebo recipients, who had the higher spike-specific TCR breadth.

The ends were cut back, 1 base at V and 4 bases at J, with 7 bases in the middle. The CDR3 has 13 residues. Per germline, CDR1 SGHTA and CDR2 FQGNSA. Some clones are missing from TCRdb's copy, which holds only in-frame ones; the method was immunoSEQ multiplex PCR. There are around 450,000 clones in the sample; 89% occur only once, and 2.5% lies in the top ten. The treatment is: roughly 18 received Ad26.COV2.S at low or high dose, single or two shots; several received placebo; per-sample allocation not given. The samples date from day 63 after the first vaccine or placebo injection. This receptor was identified in a person aged 18-60 years who received the Ad26.COV2.S COVID-19 vaccine or a placebo. The chain has TRBV7-2 and TRBJ1-2, with D unclear. The material was peripheral blood, obtained in a trial of Ad26.COV2.S vaccine versus placebo. The CDR3, as DNA: TGTGCCAGCAGCTTAGGGCAGTTCTATGGCTACACCTTC. Translated: CASSLGQFYGYTF. The variable domain in full, with the rest retrieved from reference TRBV7-2 and TRBJ1-2, is GAGVSQSPSNKVTEKGKDVELRCDPISGHTALYWYRQSLGQGLEFLIYFQGNSAPDKSGLPSDRFSAERTGGSVSTLTIQRTQQEDSAVYLCASSLGQFYGYTFGSGTRLTVV.